This record covers a single T cell receptor beta chain. No antigen is known for it. The data derive from a study of cytomegalovirus exposure and HLA in healthy donors. Across the whole study: The 500 to 750 first-cohort repertoires and the roughly 120 validation repertoires shared the same platform, a later analysis reported.

Sequenced by immunoSEQ multiplex PCR; TCRdb stores in-frame clones only, minus some. The sample holds under 150,000 clones, more than 75% seen once. General study points: Specificity for CMV antigens was confirmed in vitro for a few of the CMV-associated chains. Using the classifier, cytomegalovirus status was reportedly diagnosed with high specificity and sensitivity. According to a later analysis, TCR clusters from the first cohort tended to co-occur in the 120 or so validation repertoires.

The sample taken for sequencing was PBMCs. The clonotype was recovered from a man aged 18 to 35 in good health and CMV-seropositive.

Here the CDR3 reads CASSLGQGRYEQYF. As DNA, the CDR3 is TGTGCCAGCAGCTTAGGGCAGGGAAGATACGAGCAGTACTTC. This sequence joins TRBV7-2 and TRBJ2-7; perhaps TRBD1 as D (5 bases). The CDR3 covers 14 residues. V was trimmed by 1 base and J by 4 bases, leaving 11 bases between them. Germline V lookup: CDR1 SGHTA, CDR2 FQGNSA. The entire variable domain, with the rest obtained from reference TRBV7-2 and TRBJ2-7, is as follows: GAGVSQSPSNKVTEKGKDVELRCDPISGHTALYWYRQSLGQGLEFLIYFQGNSAPDKSGLPSDRFSAERTGGSVSTLTIQRTQQEDSAVYLCASSLGQGRYEQYFGPGTRLTVT.